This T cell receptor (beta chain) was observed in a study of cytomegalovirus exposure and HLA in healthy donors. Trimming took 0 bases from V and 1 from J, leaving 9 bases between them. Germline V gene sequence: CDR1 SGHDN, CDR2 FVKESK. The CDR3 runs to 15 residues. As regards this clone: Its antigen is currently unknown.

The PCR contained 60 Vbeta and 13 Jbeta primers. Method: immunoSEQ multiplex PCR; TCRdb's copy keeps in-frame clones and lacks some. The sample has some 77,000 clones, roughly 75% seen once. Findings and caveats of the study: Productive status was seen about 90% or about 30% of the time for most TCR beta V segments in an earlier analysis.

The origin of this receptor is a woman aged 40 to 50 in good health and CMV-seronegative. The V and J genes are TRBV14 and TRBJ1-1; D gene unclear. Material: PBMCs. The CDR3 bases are TGTGCCAGCAGCCAAGATGGTTTCGGGAACACTGAAGCTTTCTTT. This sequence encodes CASSQDGFGNTEAFF.